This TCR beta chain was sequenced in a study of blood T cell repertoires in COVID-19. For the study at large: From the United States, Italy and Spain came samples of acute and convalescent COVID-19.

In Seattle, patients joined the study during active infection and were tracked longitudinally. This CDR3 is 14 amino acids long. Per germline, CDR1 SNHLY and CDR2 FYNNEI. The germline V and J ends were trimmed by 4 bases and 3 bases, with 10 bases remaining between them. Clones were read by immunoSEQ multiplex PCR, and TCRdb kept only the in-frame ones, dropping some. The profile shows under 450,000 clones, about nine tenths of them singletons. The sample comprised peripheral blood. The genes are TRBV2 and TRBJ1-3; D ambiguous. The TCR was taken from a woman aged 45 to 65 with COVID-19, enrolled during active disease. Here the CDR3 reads CASSAREGGNTIYF. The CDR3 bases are TGTGCCAGCAGTGCTAGGGAGGGTGGAAACACCATATATTTT.